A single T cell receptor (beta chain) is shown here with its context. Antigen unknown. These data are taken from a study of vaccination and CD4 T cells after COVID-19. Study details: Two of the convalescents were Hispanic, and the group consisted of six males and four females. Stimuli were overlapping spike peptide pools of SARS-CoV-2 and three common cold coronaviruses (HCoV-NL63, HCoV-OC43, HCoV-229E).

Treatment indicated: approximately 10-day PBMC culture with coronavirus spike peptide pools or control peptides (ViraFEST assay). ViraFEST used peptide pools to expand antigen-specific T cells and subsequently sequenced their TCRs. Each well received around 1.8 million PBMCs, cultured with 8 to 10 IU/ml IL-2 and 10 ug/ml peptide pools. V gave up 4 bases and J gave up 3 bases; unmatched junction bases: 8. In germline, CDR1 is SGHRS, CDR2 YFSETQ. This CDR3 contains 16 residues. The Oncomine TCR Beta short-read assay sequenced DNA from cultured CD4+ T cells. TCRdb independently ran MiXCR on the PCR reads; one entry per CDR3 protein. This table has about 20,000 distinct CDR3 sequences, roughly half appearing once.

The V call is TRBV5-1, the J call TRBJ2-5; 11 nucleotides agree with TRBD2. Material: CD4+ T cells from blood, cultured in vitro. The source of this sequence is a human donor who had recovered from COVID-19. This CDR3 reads CASSVPSSGREETQYF. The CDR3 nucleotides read TGCGCCAGCAGCGTCCCAAGTAGCGGGAGGGAAGAGACCCAGTACTTC.